A selection of T cell receptor beta chains follows, all from one sample in a study of response to subunit inactivated influenza vaccine. MiXCR, applied by TCRdb to the RT-PCR reads, yields one record per CDR3 protein. This sample has approximately 490,000 distinct CDR3 sequences, with more than 7% found just once. The material was PBMCs from blood, obtained less than 30 months after vaccination. The source is a man aged 45-69 years who received an inactivated influenza vaccine. CDR3s include the opening cysteine and the closing phenylalanine or tryptophan. A D gene is named only where the DNA matches it firmly. Expanded clones are given a class, and other clones once, few, many or no size at all.

>TRBJ2-1|TRBV5-1|-|many
TGCGCCAGCAGCTTGGCCGGAGAAAGGTTCTTC
CASSLAGERFF
>TRBJ2-5|TRBV4-1|-|-
TGCGCCAGCAGCCAAGGAAGGGGGGGAGAGACCCAGTACTTC
CASSQGRGGETQYF
>TRBJ1-2|TRBV6-1|TRBD1|-
TGTGCCAGCCGGGACAGGGGGCGGGGACTCGGAGGCTACACCTTC
CASRDRGRGLGGYTF
>TRBJ2-7|TRBV29-1|TRBD2|few
TGCAGCGTTGGGGGGACTAGCGGGAGCAACGAGCAGTACTTC
CSVGGTSGSNEQYF
>TRBJ2-5|TRBV24-1|TRBD1|many
TGTGCCACCAGTGACGCTACAGGGGATCTGACCCAGTACTTC
CATSDATGDLTQYF
>TRBJ1-6|TRBV12-3/TRBV12-4|-|many
TGTGCCAGCAGACCCGGATCGGATCCTAATAATTCACCCCTCCACTTT
CASRPGSDPNNSPLHF
>TRBJ1-1|TRBV3-1|-|-
TGTGCCAGCAGCCAAGGACAGTGGGAAGAGGCTTTCTTT
CASSQGQWEEAFF
>TRBJ1-4|TRBV7-2|TRBD1|few
TGTGCCAGCAGCCCTCTGGGACAGCGAACTAATGAAAAACTGTTTTTT
CASSPLGQRTNEKLFF
>TRBJ1-4|TRBV20-1|-|-
TGCAGTGCTAGAGTCGCAAAGGGACTGTTTAATGAAAAACTGTTTTTT
CSARVAKGLFNEKLFF
>TRBJ1-6|TRBV20-1|-|few
TGCAGTGTGGCGCGGGGGCCCTATAATTCACCCCTCCACTTT
CSVARGPYNSPLHF
>TRBJ2-1|TRBV6-4|TRBD1|-
TGTGCCAGCGCTGCGGGACAGGGGTACAATGAGCAGTTCTTC
CASAAGQGYNEQFF
>TRBJ1-5|TRBV5-1|TRBD1|many
TGCGCCAGCAGCTTCAGGGGGGGGAATCAGCCCCAGCATTTT
CASSFRGGNQPQHF
>TRBJ2-1|TRBV4-1|TRBD2|many
TGCGCCAGCAGCCAAGGGGCCGGGGGGGCCTTCAATGAGCAGTTCTTC
CASSQGAGGAFNEQFF
>TRBJ2-5|TRBV19|TRBD2|few
TGTGCCAGTAGTATTAGCGGGAGAGAGACCCAGTACTTC
CASSISGRETQYF
>TRBJ2-2|TRBV20-1|-|few
TGCAGTGCTTCTAGACAGACGAACACCGGGGAGCTGTTTTTT
CSASRQTNTGELFF
>TRBJ2-7|TRBV15|TRBD2|many
TGTGCCACCAGCTCAAGGACTAGCGGATCCCGTAATGCCTACGAGCAGTACTTC
CATSSRTSGSRNAYEQYF
>TRBJ1-2|TRBV12-3/TRBV12-4|-|many
TGTGCCAGCAGTTTGGACCGAAACTATGGCTACACCTTC
CASSLDRNYGYTF
>TRBJ2-1|TRBV2|-|many
TGTGCCAGCAGTCGACGTGGGGGGGGCACCTCCTACAATGAGCAGTTCTTC
CASSRRGGGTSYNEQFF
>TRBJ2-3|TRBV4-3|-|few
TGCGCCAGCAGCCAGTACGCAGGTGGCGGCACAGATACGCAGTATTTT
CASSQYAGGGTDTQYF
>TRBJ1-6|TRBV7-2|TRBD1|few
TGTGCCAGCAGCTCGGGACAGGGGGCACCCCTCCACTTT
CASSSGQGAPLHF
>TRBJ1-6|TRBV20-1|TRBD1|-
TGCAGTGCTAGAATGAGGACAGGGGCTCAGCTTTCACCCCTCCACTTT
CSARMRTGAQLSPLHF
>TRBJ2-7|TRBV13|TRBD2|few
TGTGCCAGCAGTTACGGACTAGCGGAGCCTGGCCTCTCCTACGAGCAGTACTTC
CASSYGLAEPGLSYEQYF
>TRBJ2-1|TRBV11-3|-|few
TGTGCCAGCAGCTGGCCAGGGTCCAATGAGCAGTTCTTC
CASSWPGSNEQFF
>TRBJ2-5|TRBV3-1|TRBD1|-
TGTGCCAGCAGCGCCCGACAGGGAAACCAAGAGACCCAGTACTTC
CASSARQGNQETQYF
>TRBJ2-3|TRBV12-3/TRBV12-4|-|few
TGTGCCAGCAGTTTGGACATGGCAGATACGCAGTATTTT
CASSLDMADTQYF
>TRBJ2-3|TRBV11-2|-|-
TGTGCCAGCAGCCCCAGGACAAGGCATACGCAGTATTTT
CASSPRTRHTQYF
>TRBJ2-3|TRBV4-1|-|-
TGCGCCAGTCTGGATCCTTCGGCAGATACGCAGTATTTT
CASLDPSADTQYF
>TRBJ1-2|TRBV12-3/TRBV12-4|TRBD1|many
TGTGCCAGCAGTTTTACACGCCCGACAGGGGAGGAAGGCTACACCTTC
CASSFTRPTGEEGYTF
>TRBJ2-3|TRBV5-5|-|few
TGTGCCAGCTTGAGGACAATGGATACGCAGTATTTT
CASLRTMDTQYF
>TRBJ2-7|TRBV4-1|-|-
TGCGCCAGCAGCCTCAACTCCCGGGCCTACGAGCAGTACTTC
CASSLNSRAYEQYF
>TRBJ2-2|TRBV20-1|-|many
TGCAGTGTCGGAGCTCCAAACACCGGGGAGCTGTTTTTT
CSVGAPNTGELFF
>TRBJ2-3|TRBV6-1|-|many
TGTGCCAGCAGGACCCTAGGGGCTCTGGGGACAGATACGCAGTATTTT
CASRTLGALGTDTQYF
>TRBJ1-3|TRBV12-3/TRBV12-4|TRBD1|few
TGTGCCAGCAGGCCATCCGACAGGGCTGGAAACACCATATATTTT
CASRPSDRAGNTIYF
>TRBJ2-1|TRBV9|TRBD1|-
TGTGCCAGCAGCGTCTCAACAGGGGGAAATGAGCAGTTCTTC
CASSVSTGGNEQFF
>TRBJ2-1|TRBV18|-|many
TGTGCCAGCTCACCACCGGGAGTTCTCGGGGGTGAGCAGTTCTTC
CASSPPGVLGGEQFF
>TRBJ1-4|TRBV5-1|-|few
TGCGCCAGCAGCGTAGGAAACAGAGCAACTAATGAAAAACTGTTTTTT
CASSVGNRATNEKLFF
>TRBJ2-7|TRBV10-3|-|-
TGTGCCATCAGTGAGGTCGTCTTCGGCGAGCAGTACTTC
CAISEVVFGEQYF
>TRBJ2-2|TRBV20-1|-|few
TGCAGTGCCCCGCGTGCTGACAGGCGCGGGACCGGGGAGCTGTTTTTT
CSAPRADRRGTGELFF
>TRBJ2-1|TRBV6-1|-|many
TGTGCCAGCAGTGGACCTAGAGTAATGGTCAAGGAGCAGTTCTTC
CASSGPRVMVKEQFF
>TRBJ1-6|TRBV30|TRBD1|-
TGTGCCTGGGACTTGGGACAGGGATTTGTCCGCCTCCACTTT
CAWDLGQGFVRLHF
>TRBJ2-7|TRBV5-1|TRBD2|few
TGCGCCAGCAGCTTGGCCCCGGACTCCGGGACTAGCCCCTTCGAGCAGTACTTC
CASSLAPDSGTSPFEQYF
>TRBJ1-6|TRBV5-6|-|few
TGTGCCAGCAGCCCTCGGGGGGGAATGAACAATTCACCCCTCCACTTT
CASSPRGGMNNSPLHF
>TRBJ2-5|TRBV4-2|-|-
TGTGCCAGCAGCCCCCGTGGGGAGCAAGAGACCCAGTACTTC
CASSPRGEQETQYF
>TRBJ2-3|TRBV20-1|-|-
TGCAGTGCCTCAAGGTGGGCGGGGGCAGGGAGAGATACGCAGTATTTT
CSASRWAGAGRDTQYF
>TRBJ2-7|TRBV18|TRBD1|many
TGTGCCAGCAGTCCCGGGACAGGCCTCTCCTACGAGCAGTACTTC
CASSPGTGLSYEQYF
>TRBJ2-1|TRBV24-1|TRBD2|many
TGTGCCACCCGCGGGCGGGAGCGAGACAATGAGCAGTTCTTC
CATRGRERDNEQFF
>TRBJ1-5|TRBV5-1|-|-
TGCGCCAGCAGCTTGGGAGATCAGGGGATTGGAAGTCAGCCCCAGCATTTT
CASSLGDQGIGSQPQHF
>TRBJ2-1|TRBV9|TRBD1|-
TGTGCCAGCAGCCCCCGAGGGGACAGGTTAGGAAATGAGCAGTTCTTC
CASSPRGDRLGNEQFF
>TRBJ1-1|TRBV7-2|TRBD1|few
TGTGCCAGCAGCTTAGGGACAGGGGTGGGCACTGAAGCTTTCTTT
CASSLGTGVGTEAFF
>TRBJ2-2|TRBV6-1|-|few
TGTGCCAGCAGAACGTCAACAGGGTGGAACACCGGGGAGCTGTTTTTT
CASRTSTGWNTGELFF
>TRBJ2-1|TRBV18|-|-
TGTGCCAGCTCTCTCCCTAGCGTACTATCCTTGGGCGAGCAGTTCTTC
CASSLPSVLSLGEQFF
>TRBJ2-1|TRBV12-3/TRBV12-4|-|many
TGTGCCAGCACCCCCAGAGGCTCTGAGCAGTTCTTC
CASTPRGSEQFF
>TRBJ1-3|TRBV3-1|-|many
TGTGCCAGCAGCCAAGGACGGGGGGCTGGAAACACCATATATTTT
CASSQGRGAGNTIYF
>TRBJ2-7|TRBV5-1|TRBD1|few
TGCGCCAGCAGTCCGACCGGGACAGCGAGCTCCTACGAGCAGTACTTC
CASSPTGTASSYEQYF